The next 6 T cell receptor beta chains were all read from a single sample in a study of blood T cell repertoires in COVID-19. Assay used: immunoSEQ multiplex PCR; TCRdb lists only in-frame clones, some missing. Here the sample spans approximately 100,000 clones, around 82% being singletons. The sample taken for sequencing was peripheral blood. Receptors originate from a human donor in a cohort sampled during active or convalescent COVID-19.

CDR3 nucleotide sequence: TGTGCCAGCAGCGGAGGAGAGAAAGGGCCCTTCTACTCCTACAATGAGCAGTTCTTC. Protein product: CASSGGEKGPFYSYNEQFF. This chain uses TRBV3-1 (or the pseudogene TRBV3-2) with TRBJ2-1, with D perhaps matching TRBD2 (5 bases). This CDR3 comprises 19 residues. Germline CDR1 LGHDT, CDR2 YNNKEL (reference sequence). Trimming left V 5 bases short and J 0 bases short, with 23 bases between.

This clone was counted only a few times. V usage is TRBV9 and J usage is TRBJ1-3; weak D call: TRBD1 (6 bases). The CDR3 consists of 15 residues. The germline V gene has CDR1 SGDLS and CDR2 YYNGEE. V was shortened by 2 bases and J by 3 bases, with 12 bases between the two germline ends. The CDR3 DNA reads as TGTGCCAGCAGCGTTACTCCAGGGGTTGGAAACACCATATATTTT. Its translation is CASSVTPGVGNTIYF.

The chain joins TRBV9 to TRBJ2-7, with 9 nucleotides matching TRBD1. From germline, CDR1 is SGDLS and CDR2 YYNGEE. The trim removed 3 bases at V and 4 bases at J, leaving 2 bases unmatched. The CDR3 extends over 13 amino acids. CDR3 sequence reads: CASSAGTGYEQYF. The CDR3 DNA reads TGTGCCAGCAGCGCCGGGACAGGGTACGAGCAGTACTTC.

The gene calls are TRBV13 and TRBJ2-7, with D possibly TRBD2 on 7 matching bases. The length of the CDR3 is 15 residues. Trimming pared 4 bases from V and 5 bases from J, leaving 18 bases between. Germline-derived CDR1 and CDR2 are PRHDT and FYEKMQ (reference sequence). The CDR3 loop is CASSSSGRGEDEQYF. The CDR3 nucleotides read TGTGCCAGCAGCTCCTCGGGGAGGGGGGAAGACGAGCAGTACTTC.

The rearrangement links TRBV5-4 to TRBJ2-2, with 8 bases aligning to TRBD1. Unmatched junction bases numbered 7, after V lost 5 bases and J lost 7 bases. Germline V gives CDR1 SGHNT, CDR2 YYREEE (reference sequence). CDR3 length equals 14 residues. The CDR3 spells CASSKTGVVGELFF. CDR3 DNA sequence: TGTGCCAGCAGTAAGACAGGGGTGGTCGGGGAGCTGTTTTTT.

The rearrangement joins TRBV30 to TRBJ1-3; the D gene is possibly TRBD1 (5 bases). Trimming removed 7 bases at V and 7 bases at J, with 11 bases between. The CDR3 totals 11 residues. The V gene's germline CDR1 is GTSNPN and CDR2 SVGIG (reference sequence). The CDR3 protein is CASHRGNTIYF. The CDR3, as DNA: TGTGCCTCTCATAGGGGTAACACCATATATTTT.